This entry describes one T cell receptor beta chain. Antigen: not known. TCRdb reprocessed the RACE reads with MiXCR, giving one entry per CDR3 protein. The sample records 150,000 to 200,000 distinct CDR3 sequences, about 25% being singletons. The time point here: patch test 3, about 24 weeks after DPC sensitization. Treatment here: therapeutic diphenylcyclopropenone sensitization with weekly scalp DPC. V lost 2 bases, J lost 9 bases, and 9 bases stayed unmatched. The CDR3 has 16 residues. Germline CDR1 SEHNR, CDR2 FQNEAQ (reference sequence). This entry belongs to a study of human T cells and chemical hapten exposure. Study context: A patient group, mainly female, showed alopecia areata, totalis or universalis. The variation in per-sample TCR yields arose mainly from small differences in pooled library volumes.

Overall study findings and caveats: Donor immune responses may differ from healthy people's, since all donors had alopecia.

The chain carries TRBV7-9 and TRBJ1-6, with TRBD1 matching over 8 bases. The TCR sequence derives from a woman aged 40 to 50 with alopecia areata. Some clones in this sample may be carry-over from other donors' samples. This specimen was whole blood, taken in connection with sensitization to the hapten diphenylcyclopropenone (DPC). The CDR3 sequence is CASSLLGTQGGSPLHF. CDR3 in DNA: TGTGCCAGCAGCTTATTGGGGACACAGGGGGGTTCACCCCTCCACTTT.